These 26 T cell receptor beta chains came from one sample sequenced in a study of Ad26.COV2.S vaccination and SARS-CoV-2 variants. The treatment here: around 19 received Ad26.COV2.S at low or high dose, single or two shots; several received placebo; per-sample allocation not given. After the first vaccine or placebo injection, samples were drawn on day 63. Produced via immunoSEQ multiplex PCR; TCRdb's table is partial and in-frame only. The profile covers some 450,000 clones, with around 90% appearing a single time and approximately 4.3% taken by the ten largest. The sample in question was peripheral blood, obtained in a trial of Ad26.COV2.S vaccine versus placebo. All receptors derive from a person aged 18-65 years who received the Ad26.COV2.S COVID-19 vaccine or a placebo.

The chain couples TRBV28 to TRBJ2-7, with 7 bases aligning to TRBD1. Germline V gene data show CDR1 as MDHEN and CDR2 as SYDVKM. With V trimmed by 3 bases and J by 2 bases, 7 bases remained unmatched. This CDR3 contains 15 residues. CDR3 region: CASSLGTAVTYEQYF. The CDR3 nucleotides are TGTGCCAGCAGTTTGGGGACAGCAGTCACCTACGAGCAGTACTTC.

The gene calls are TRBV4-1 and TRBJ1-2; possibly TRBD1 for D (6 bases). This CDR3 region has 15 residues. The V and J ends lost 0 bases and 4 bases respectively, with 12 bases between them. The germline V gene encodes CDR1 MGHRA and CDR2 YSYEKL. The CDR3 nucleotides read TGCGCCAGCAGCCAAGATCCGGGGGCCGGCTATGGCTACACCTTC. Translated: CASSQDPGAGYGYTF.

J is TRBJ2-7 and V is TRBV3-1 (or the pseudogene TRBV3-2), with TRBD2 identical over 7 bases. V was clipped by 1 base and J by 6 bases; unmatched bases: 6. Per germline, CDR1 LGHDT and CDR2 YNNKEL (reference sequence). The CDR3 is 14 residues long. CDR3 residues: CASSQGGRGGEQYF. The DNA of the CDR3 is TGTGCCAGCAGCCAAGGCGGGAGAGGTGGCGAGCAGTACTTC.

The V and J genes are TRBV29-1 and TRBJ2-3; TRBD1 might be the D (6 bases). The germline CDR1 and CDR2 sequences are SQVTM and ANQGSEA. Trimming cost V 5 bases and J 2 bases, with 23 bases left between them. This CDR3 has 17 residues. The CDR3 DNA reads TGCAGCGTTCCACGTCGAGGGGGAACGGGACCCACAGATACGCAGTATTTT. Translating gives CSVPRRGGTGPTDTQYF.

The CDR3 bases are TGTGCCAGTAGTCGCATTCCCGGACAGGGGGCCGATCAGCCCCAGCATTTT. Translation gives CASSRIPGQGADQPQHF. The gene calls are TRBV19 and TRBJ1-5, with 11 bases lining up with TRBD1. Trimming cost V 5 bases and J 5 bases; bases outside gene matches: 11. Germline V gene sequence: CDR1 LNHDA, CDR2 SQIVND (reference sequence). The CDR3 covers 17 residues.

The chain couples TRBV28 to TRBJ2-3; 8 nucleotides line up with TRBD2. Germline V CDR1 and CDR2: MDHEN, SYDVKM. The V segment lost 5 bases and the J segment 0 bases; nucleotides outside the gene matches: 7. This CDR3 spans 16 amino acids. In DNA form, the CDR3 reads TGTGCCAGCAGTCCCGAGCCGGGAGGGAGCACAGATACGCAGTATTTT. This encodes CASSPEPGGSTDTQYF.

V gene TRBV7-8 combines with J gene TRBJ1-3; D unclear. Germline V gene lookup returns CDR1 SGHVS and CDR2 FQNEAQ. V was cut by 3 bases and J by 1 base, with 13 bases left in between. The CDR3 loop spans 16 amino acids. The CDR3 DNA reads TGTGCCAGCAGCTTCCCTATGGTAACATCTGGAAACACCATATATTTT. Translating gives CASSFPMVTSGNTIYF. The variable domain in full, with the rest retrieved from reference TRBV7-8 and TRBJ1-3, is GAGVSQSPRYKVAKRGQDVALRCDPISGHVSLFWYQQALGQGPEFLTYFQNEAQLDKSGLPSDRFFAERPEGSVSTLKIQRTQQEDSAVYLCASSFPMVTSGNTIYFGEGSWLTVV.

The chain combines TRBV20-1 with TRBJ2-3, with 7 bases identical to TRBD2. V was clipped by 3 bases and J by 3 bases; unmatched bases: 12. This CDR3 is 16 amino acids long. Germline CDR1 reads DFQATT; CDR2 reads SNEGSKA (reference sequence). The CDR3 DNA reads TGCAGTGCTAGTTCCGTGAGCGGGATAGGGACAGATACGCAGTATTTT. This codes for CSASSVSGIGTDTQYF.

The chain carries TRBV29-1 and TRBJ2-2; 7 bases are shared with TRBD1. V trimming: 6 bases; J trimming: 0 bases; junction bases outside the gene matches: 4. CDR1 and CDR2 (germline): SQVTM, ANQGSEA. CDR3 size: 14 residues. CDR3 DNA: TGCAGCGTAGGGACAGCCGCGAACACCGGGGAGCTGTTTTTT. Translating it yields CSVGTAANTGELFF.

This clone was seen a handful of times. The chain recombines TRBV19 with TRBJ2-7, with D hard to call. With 1 base removed from V and 4 bases from J, the gap between germline ends came to 8 bases. Germline values: CDR1 LNHDA, CDR2 SQIVND (reference sequence). The CDR3 covers 13 residues. CDR3 bases: TGTGCCAGTAGTATAGGTCAGGAATACGAGCAGTACTTC. Protein sequence: CASSIGQEYEQYF.

In its sample, this clone was seen once. The sample has other DNA sequences that encode this CDR3 too. The rearrangement uses TRBV11-2 and TRBJ1-1; no definite D call. CDR3 length equals 12 residues. The V gene's germline CDR1 is SGHAT and CDR2 FQNNGV. Trimming took 2 bases from V and 2 from J, leaving 3 bases between them. CDR3 nucleotides: TGTGCCAGCAGCTTATCCAACACTGAAGCTTTCTTT. Translating gives CASSLSNTEAFF.

The rearrangement links TRBV6-5 to TRBJ2-1, with 13 bases fitting TRBD2. There are 15 residues in the CDR3. Germline CDR1 and CDR2: MNHEY and SVGAGI. V gave up 7 bases and J gave up 5 bases; unmatched junction bases: 5. The CDR3 spells CASKLAGGPHNEQFF. DNA for the CDR3: TGTGCCAGCAAACTAGCGGGAGGGCCACACAATGAGCAGTTCTTC.

Of note for this clone: This same CDR3 is encoded by further DNA sequences in the sample. The V gene is TRBV28, the J gene TRBJ2-7, with D unclear. The CDR3 has 12 residues. V lost 4 bases, J lost 3 bases, and 7 bases lay in between. Germline CDR1 and CDR2: MDHEN and SYDVKM. CDR3 DNA sequence: TGTGCCAGCAGTTCGGGTGGCTACGAGCAGTACTTC. Encoded protein: CASSSGGYEQYF.

This clone came up a few times. The genes are TRBV5-4 and TRBJ1-5; the match to TRBD1 covers 9 bases. V lost 4 bases and J lost 5; bases outside the gene matches: 4. CDR1 SGHNT and CDR2 YYREEE come from the germline V gene (reference sequence). This CDR3 is built from 14 residues. The CDR3 DNA reads as TGTGCCAGCAGCGTACAGGGGGCCGATCAGCCCCAGCATTTT. Translated, it gives CASSVQGADQPQHF.

Written as DNA, the CDR3 is TGCGCCAGCACCCTGGGAGCATTTGACGGGGCCAACGTCCTGACTTTC. Translating gives CASTLGAFDGANVLTF. The chain carries TRBV10-2 and TRBJ2-6, with a weak D call TRBD2 (5 bases). Trimming took off 7 bases at V and 4 bases at J, with 17 bases between the two ends. CDR3 length: 16 residues. CDR1 is WSHSY and CDR2 is SAAADI in the germline V gene.

This chain joins TRBV12-3 or TRBV12-4 and TRBJ1-5, with D possibly being TRBD1 (5 bases). Trimming removed 5 bases from V and 6 bases from J, with 11 bases in between. CDR3 size: 13 residues. CDR3 sequence: CASSRSGFQPQHF. The DNA for the CDR3 is TGTGCCAGCAGTCGTTCAGGGTTTCAGCCCCAGCATTTT.

This chain joins TRBV6-1 and TRBJ1-5; D is unresolved. The V end was cut by 2 bases, the J end by 0 bases, with 20 bases between. Germline V CDR1 and CDR2: MNHNS, SASEGT. The CDR3 has 19 amino acids. Here the CDR3 DNA reads TGTGCCAGCAGTGAACCCCGTGGCGGGGTGGTCTATAGCAATCAGCCCCAGCATTTT. Translated: CASSEPRGGVVYSNQPQHF.

This clone was picked up a small number of times. Other DNA sequences in this sample translate to the same CDR3. This chain uses TRBV7-6 with TRBJ1-1; D is undetermined. This CDR3 comprises 13 residues. Trimming removed 2 bases from V and 1 base from J, with 5 bases in between. Germline V lookup: CDR1 SGHVS, CDR2 FNYEAQ. CDR3 sequence: CASSLTGNTEAFF. The CDR3 DNA is TGTGCCAGCAGCTTAACTGGGAACACTGAAGCTTTCTTT.

J is TRBJ1-6 and V is TRBV21-1; TRBD1 is the table's D call and was not checked against the DNA. TRBV21-1 is annotated as a pseudogene. CDR3 size: 17 residues. The CDR3 region is CASSKGGVDRGNSPLHF. The CDR3 DNA follows: TGTGCCAGCAGCAAAGGCGGGGTAGACAGGGGTAATTCACCCCTCCACTTT.

This chain links TRBV28 with TRBJ2-3; 9 bases line up with TRBD1. The V segment lost 5 bases and the J segment 3 bases; nucleotides outside the gene matches: 3. Germline loops: CDR1 MDHEN, CDR2 SYDVKM. The CDR3 totals 14 residues. CDR3 in amino acids: CASSRDRVTDTQYF. The DNA of the CDR3 is TGTGCCAGCAGTCGGGACAGGGTGACAGATACGCAGTATTTT. The full variable domain, with the rest looked up from reference TRBV28 and TRBJ2-3, is DVKVTQSSRYLVKRTGEKVFLECVQDMDHENMFWYRQDPGLGLRLIYFSYDVKMKEKGDIPEGYSVSREKKERFSLILESASTNQTSMYLCASSRDRVTDTQYFGPGTRLTVL.

The chain uses TRBV3-1 (or the pseudogene TRBV3-2) and TRBJ1-2; D is perhaps TRBD1 (6 bases). The germline V gene has CDR1 LGHDT and CDR2 YNNKEL (reference sequence). Trimming cost V 3 bases and J 2 bases, with 16 bases left between them. The CDR3 extends over 16 amino acids. CDR3 protein: CASSHQGTLSNYGYTF. The DNA for the CDR3 is TGTGCCAGCAGCCACCAGGGGACCCTTTCCAACTATGGCTACACCTTC.

The chain employs TRBV19 and TRBJ1-3, with 8 positions matching TRBD1. Germline assignment: CDR1 LNHDA and CDR2 SQIVND (reference sequence). The CDR3 totals 13 residues. V lost 1 base, J lost 7 bases, and 0 bases stayed unmatched. As DNA, the CDR3 is TGTGCCAGTAGTATAGGACAGGGGAACACCATATATTTT. Protein sequence: CASSIGQGNTIYF.

The V gene is TRBV5-6, the J gene TRBJ1-5, with D unclear. V lost 0 bases, J lost 1 base, and 8 bases lay in between. CDR3 size: 15 residues. Germline V CDR1 and CDR2: SGHDT, YYEEEE. CDR3: CASSLGFASNQPQHF. The CDR3 region has the DNA TGTGCCAGCAGCTTGGGTTTCGCAAGCAATCAGCCCCAGCATTTT.

This sequence joins TRBV27 and TRBJ2-1; 11 positions agree with TRBD2. J lost 9 bases, V lost 5 bases, and 24 bases had no gene match. The CDR3 consists of 20 residues. Germline-derived CDR1 and CDR2 are MNHEY and SMNVEV (reference sequence). The CDR3, as DNA: TGTGCCAGCAGTCCAACAGGGTTAGGTAGCGGGAGGGCCAAATTTCGTGAGCAGTTCTTC. As protein: CASSPTGLGSGRAKFREQFF.

The chain couples TRBV7-9 to TRBJ2-1, with 10 bases identical to TRBD2. The CDR3 consists of 16 residues. Germline V gene data show CDR1 as SEHNR and CDR2 as FQNEAQ (reference sequence). With V trimmed by 2 bases and J by 6 bases, 7 bases remained unmatched. This chain's CDR3 is CASSLPGPSGSNEQFF. CDR3 nucleotides: TGTGCCAGCAGCTTACCGGGCCCTAGCGGGAGCAATGAGCAGTTCTTC.

V is TRBV6-5 and J is TRBJ1-4; 7 bases are shared with TRBD1. V shed 8 bases and J 7 bases; nucleotides not matched to a gene: 10. CDR1 MNHEY and CDR2 SVGAGI come from the germline V gene. This CDR3 is 14 amino acids long. The chain's CDR3 is CASRLGTEAEKLFF. The DNA for the CDR3 is TGTGCCAGCCGGCTGGGGACAGAAGCTGAAAAACTGTTTTTT.